This T cell receptor (beta chain) was identified in a study of identifying expanded T cells in peripheral blood. Some clones are missing from TCRdb's copy, which holds only in-frame ones; the method was immunoSEQ multiplex PCR. This table holds approximately 81,000 clones, 84% found once. There are 13 residues in the CDR3. Looked up from germline, CDR1 is ENHRY and CDR2 is SYGVKD. The junction had 7 bases not matched to a gene; V was cut back by 9 bases and J by 8 bases. Sequencing was done on a sample of blood. The TCR originated in a person between 18 and 69 years old in good health. The chain uses TRBV10-3 and TRBJ2-1; 10 bases line up with TRBD2. CDR3 protein: CAISMTSGHEQFF. As DNA, the CDR3 is TGTGCCATTTCAATGACTAGCGGGCATGAGCAGTTCTTC.